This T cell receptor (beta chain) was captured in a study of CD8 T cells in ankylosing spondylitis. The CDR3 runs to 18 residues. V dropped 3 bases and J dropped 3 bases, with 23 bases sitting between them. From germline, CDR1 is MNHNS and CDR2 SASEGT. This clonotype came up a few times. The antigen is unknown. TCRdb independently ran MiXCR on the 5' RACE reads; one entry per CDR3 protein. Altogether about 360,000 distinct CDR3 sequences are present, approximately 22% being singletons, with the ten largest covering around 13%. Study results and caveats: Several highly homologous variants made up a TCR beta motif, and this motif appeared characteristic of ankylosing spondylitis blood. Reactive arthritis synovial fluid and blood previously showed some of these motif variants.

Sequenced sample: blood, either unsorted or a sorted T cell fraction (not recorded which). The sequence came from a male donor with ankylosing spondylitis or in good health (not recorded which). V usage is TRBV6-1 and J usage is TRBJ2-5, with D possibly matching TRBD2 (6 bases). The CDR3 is CASSDDPPTLQREETQYF. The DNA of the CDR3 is TGTGCCAGCAGTGACGATCCACCAACACTCCAGCGGGAAGAGACCCAGTACTTC.